Listed here is a single TCR beta chain. No antigen is known for it. The PCR had 60 Vbeta and 13 Jbeta primers. Sequencing used immunoSEQ multiplex PCR; TCRdb keeps in-frame clones, though not all of them. The repertoire holds about 140,000 clones, with around 79% as singletons. The sample is drawn from a study of cytomegalovirus exposure and HLA in healthy donors. On the study more broadly: Earlier results showed some 120 million unique TCR beta sequences derived from roughly 180 million T cells. Of the donors genotyped, approximately 430 in all, 65% to 90% fell in the Caucasian-associated ancestry cluster. General study points: TRBV6-2, TRBV6-3 and other indistinguishable V segments were excluded. TCR beta sequences reportedly predicted most subjects' HLA-A and HLA-B alleles accurately.

Germline loops: CDR1 PRHDT, CDR2 FYEKMQ (reference sequence). The CDR3 totals 15 residues. The ends lost 3 bases at V and 5 bases at J; junction bases unmatched: 1. The source material was PBMCs. The receptor was isolated from a young man in good health and CMV-seronegative. This rearrangement joins TRBV13 to TRBJ1-6; TRBD1 aligns across 10 bases. The CDR3 coding sequence is TGTGCCAGCAGCTTGGGACAGGGGAATAATTCACCCCTCCACTTT. Protein: CASSLGQGNNSPLHF.